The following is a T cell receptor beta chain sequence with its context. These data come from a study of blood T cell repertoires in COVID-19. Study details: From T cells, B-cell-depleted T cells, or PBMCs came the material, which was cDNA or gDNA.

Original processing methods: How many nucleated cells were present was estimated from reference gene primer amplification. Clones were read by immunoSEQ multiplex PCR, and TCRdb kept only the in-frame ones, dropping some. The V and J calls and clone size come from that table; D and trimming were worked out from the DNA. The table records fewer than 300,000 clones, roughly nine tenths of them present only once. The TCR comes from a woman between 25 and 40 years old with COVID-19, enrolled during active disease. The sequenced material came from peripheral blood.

CDR3 DNA: TGTGCCAGCAGTTCCCCCTCTATGAACACCATATATTTT. Encoded protein: CASSSPSMNTIYF. The chain links TRBV27 to TRBJ1-3; no firm D call. The CDR3 length is 13 residues. Germline V gives CDR1 MNHEY, CDR2 SMNVEV (reference sequence). The germline V and J ends were trimmed by 4 bases and 7 bases, with 11 bases remaining between them.